The clone carrying this TCR beta chain was found many times. Per the germline V gene, CDR1 is SGHTA and CDR2 is FQGTGA. The CDR3 length is 16 residues. J lost 5 bases, V lost 0 bases, and 9 bases had no gene match. The sample originates from a study of T-cell memory formation after mild COVID-19. TCRdb redid the calling of the 5' RACE reads with MiXCR, one entry per CDR3 protein. The table has approximately 40,000 distinct CDR3 sequences, 10% to 12% seen once. Sequencing input: PBMCs or a T cell subset sorted from them (not recorded which). This chain joins TRBV7-3 and TRBJ2-5, with 7 positions matching TRBD2. The TCR sequence derives from a man younger than 30 who had mild COVID-19 (a few samples of this study predate the infection). Cell type and time point are not known. The CDR3 protein is CASSLTGGSSRETQYF. CDR3 nucleotide sequence: TGTGCCAGCAGCTTAACCGGGGGGAGTTCTCGGGAGACCCAGTACTTC.